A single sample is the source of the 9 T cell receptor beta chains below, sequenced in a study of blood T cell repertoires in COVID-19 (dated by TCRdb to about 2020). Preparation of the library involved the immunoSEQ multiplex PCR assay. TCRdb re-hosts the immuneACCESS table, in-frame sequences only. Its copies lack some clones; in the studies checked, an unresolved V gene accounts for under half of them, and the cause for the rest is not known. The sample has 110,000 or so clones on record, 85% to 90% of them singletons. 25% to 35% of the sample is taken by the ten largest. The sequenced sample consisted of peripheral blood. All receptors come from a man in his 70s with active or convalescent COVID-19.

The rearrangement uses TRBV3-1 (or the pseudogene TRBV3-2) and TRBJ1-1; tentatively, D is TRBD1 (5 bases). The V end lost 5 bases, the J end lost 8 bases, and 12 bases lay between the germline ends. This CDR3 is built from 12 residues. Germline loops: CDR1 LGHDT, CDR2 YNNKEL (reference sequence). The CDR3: CASSGRGREAFF. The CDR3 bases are TGTGCCAGCAGCGGAAGGGGTAGAGAAGCTTTCTTT.

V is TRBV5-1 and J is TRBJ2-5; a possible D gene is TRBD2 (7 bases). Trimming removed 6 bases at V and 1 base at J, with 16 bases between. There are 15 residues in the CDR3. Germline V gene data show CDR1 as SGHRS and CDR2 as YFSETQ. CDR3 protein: CASTLGGASQETQYF. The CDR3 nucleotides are TGCGCCAGCACCCTGGGGGGGGCCTCCCAAGAGACCCAGTACTTC.

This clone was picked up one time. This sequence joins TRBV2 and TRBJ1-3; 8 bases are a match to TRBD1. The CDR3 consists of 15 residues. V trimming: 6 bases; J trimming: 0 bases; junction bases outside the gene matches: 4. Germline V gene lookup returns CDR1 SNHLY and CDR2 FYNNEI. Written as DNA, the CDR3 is TGTGCCAGCAGCCCAGACAGGGGCTCTGGAAACACCATATATTTT. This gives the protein CASSPDRGSGNTIYF.

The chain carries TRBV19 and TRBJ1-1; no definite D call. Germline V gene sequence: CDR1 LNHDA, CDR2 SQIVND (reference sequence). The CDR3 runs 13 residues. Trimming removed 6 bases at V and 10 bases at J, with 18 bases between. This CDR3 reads CASRSSDLSGAFF. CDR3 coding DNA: TGTGCCAGTAGGAGCTCGGACTTGTCGGGAGCTTTCTTT. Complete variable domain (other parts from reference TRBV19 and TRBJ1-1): DGGITQSPKYLFRKEGQNVTLSCEQNLNHDAMYWYRQDPGQGLRLIYYSQIVNDFQKGDIAEGYSVSREKKESFPLTVTSAQKNPTAFYLCASRSSDLSGAFFGQGTRLTVV.

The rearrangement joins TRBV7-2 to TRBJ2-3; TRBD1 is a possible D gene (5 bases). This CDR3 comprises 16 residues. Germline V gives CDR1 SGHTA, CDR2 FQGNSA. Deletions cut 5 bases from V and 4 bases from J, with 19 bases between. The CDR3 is CASSPRPSTEPDTQYF. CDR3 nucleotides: TGTGCCAGCAGCCCTAGGCCATCGACAGAACCAGATACGCAGTATTTT.

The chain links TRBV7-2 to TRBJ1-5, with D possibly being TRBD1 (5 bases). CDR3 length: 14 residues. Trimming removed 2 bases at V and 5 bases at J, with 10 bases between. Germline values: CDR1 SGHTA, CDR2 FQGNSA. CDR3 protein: CASSLSPGDQPQHF. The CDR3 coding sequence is TGTGCCAGCAGCTTATCACCGGGGGATCAGCCCCAGCATTTT.

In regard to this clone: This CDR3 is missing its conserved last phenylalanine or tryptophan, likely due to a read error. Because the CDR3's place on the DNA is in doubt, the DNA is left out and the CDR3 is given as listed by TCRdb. The CDR3 reads CPARSAGNYEKSR. The V call is TRBV27, the J call TRBJ1-4; the table names TRBD1, a call not compared with the DNA. Germline CDR1 reads MNHEY; CDR2 reads SMNVEV (reference sequence). The CDR3 region is 13 residues in length, termini included.

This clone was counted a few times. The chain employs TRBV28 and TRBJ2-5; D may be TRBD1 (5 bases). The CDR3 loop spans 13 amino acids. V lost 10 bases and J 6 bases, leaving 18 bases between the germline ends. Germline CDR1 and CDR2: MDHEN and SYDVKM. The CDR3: CATAFSREQTQYF. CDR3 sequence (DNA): TGTGCCACGGCATTCTCCAGGGAACAGACCCAGTACTTC.

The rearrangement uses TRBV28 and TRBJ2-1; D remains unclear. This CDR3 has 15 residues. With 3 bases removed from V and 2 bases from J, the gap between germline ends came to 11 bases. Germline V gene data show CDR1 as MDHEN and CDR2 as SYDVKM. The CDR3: CASSFLASPYNEQFF. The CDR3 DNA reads TGTGCCAGCAGTTTCCTCGCGTCTCCCTACAATGAGCAGTTCTTC.